Listed here is a single TCR beta chain. Its antigen is undetermined. The TCR beta libraries were generated through quantitative 5'-RACE incorporating molecular barcodes. TCRdb itself ran the 5' RACE reads through MiXCR, one entry per CDR3 protein. The sample records 750,000 to 850,000 distinct CDR3 sequences, about 11% being singletons. The data stem from a study of CD8 T cells in ankylosing spondylitis. Whole-study findings and limits: A TCR beta motif of about eight highly homologous variants appeared characteristic of ankylosing spondylitis blood. Reactive arthritis synovial fluid and blood previously showed some of these motif variants. The clones that were linked to disease were reported to be significantly enriched in matched synovial fluid samples from ankylosing spondylitis patients.

The receptor comes from a male donor with ankylosing spondylitis. Input material: blood, either unsorted or a sorted T cell fraction (not recorded which).

The CDR3 reads CASSKEEERHKRETQYF. CDR3 sequence (DNA): TGTGCCAGCAGCAAAGAGGAAGAGAGGCACAAGCGGGAGACCCAGTACTTC. The chain employs TRBV21-1 and TRBJ2-5; the table calls TRBD2, which could not be checked here. TRBV21-1 is marked as a pseudogene. The CDR3 sequence is 17 residues long.